The entry below gives a single TCR beta chain sequence along with its context. This record comes from a study of blood T cell repertoires in COVID-19. Cohorts were assigned according to the clinical history that participants reported. Here immunoSEQ multiplex PCR was the method, and the copy in TCRdb shows in-frame clones only, minus some. The sample lists about 140,000 clones; roughly 85% were seen once. The CDR3 is 16 amino acids. J was trimmed by 3 bases and V by 4 bases; bases with no gene match: 10. Germline V gives CDR1 SQVTM, CDR2 ANQGSEA. The chain recombines TRBV29-1 with TRBJ2-3, with TRBD2 matching 10 bases. Material for sequencing was PBMCs or T cells enriched from blood (not recorded which). The source of this sequence is a woman aged 50 to 60 who had recovered from COVID-19. CDR3 residues: CSVVPSGSGWTDTQYF. In nucleotides, the CDR3 is TGCAGCGTTGTGCCTAGCGGGAGCGGGTGGACAGATACGCAGTATTTT.